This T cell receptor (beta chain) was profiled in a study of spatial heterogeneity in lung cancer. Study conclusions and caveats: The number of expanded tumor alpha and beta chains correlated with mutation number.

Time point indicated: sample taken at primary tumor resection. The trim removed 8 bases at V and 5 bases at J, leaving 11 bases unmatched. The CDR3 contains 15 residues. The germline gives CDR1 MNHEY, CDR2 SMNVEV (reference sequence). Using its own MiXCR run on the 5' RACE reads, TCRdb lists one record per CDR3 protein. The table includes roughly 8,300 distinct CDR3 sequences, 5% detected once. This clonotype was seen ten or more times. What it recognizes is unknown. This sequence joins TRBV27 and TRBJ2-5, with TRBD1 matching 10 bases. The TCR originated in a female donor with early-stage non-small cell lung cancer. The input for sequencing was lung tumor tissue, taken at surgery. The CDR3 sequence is CASGLDRGRVETQYF. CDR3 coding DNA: TGTGCCAGCGGACTCGACAGGGGGCGCGTGGAGACCCAGTACTTC.